These 7 T cell receptor beta chains came from one sample sequenced in a study of T-cell memory formation after mild COVID-19. TCRdb reprocessed the 5' RACE reads with MiXCR, giving one entry per CDR3 protein. The data hold under 550,000 distinct CDR3 sequences, with roughly 20% observed a single time. Material for sequencing was PBMCs or a T cell subset sorted from them (not recorded which). These receptors all stem from an adult woman who had mild COVID-19 (a few samples of this study predate the infection). Cell type and time point are not known.

The gene calls are TRBV12-3 or TRBV12-4 and TRBJ2-1; 9 bases are a match to TRBD2. V lost 8 bases to trimming and J lost 3 bases; unmatched junction nucleotides: 5. The CDR3 covers 14 residues. CDR3 amino acids: CASATSGGYNEQFF. In DNA, the CDR3 is TGTGCCAGCGCGACTAGCGGAGGCTACAATGAGCAGTTCTTC.

The V call is TRBV9, the J call TRBJ2-7; tentatively, D is TRBD1 or TRBD2 (6 bases each). V lost 3 bases and J 2 bases, leaving 9 bases between the germline ends. The CDR3 runs to 13 residues. The germline CDR1 and CDR2 sequences are SGDLS and YYNGEE. CDR3 DNA sequence: TGTGCCAGCAGCGGCGGGACAACCTACGAGCAGTACTTC. Encoded protein: CASSGGTTYEQYF.

The chain joins TRBV4-3 to TRBJ2-5; 8 bases agree with TRBD1. Per germline, CDR1 LGHNA and CDR2 YSLEER. This CDR3 region has 16 residues. Trimming removed 0 bases from V and 4 bases from J; junction bases left unmatched: 7. CDR3 sequence (DNA): TGCGCCAGCAGCCAAGACATAGGGACAGGCCGAGAGACCCAGTACTTC. Protein: CASSQDIGTGRETQYF.

The chain joins TRBV4-3 to TRBJ2-1, with D hard to call. Trimming left V 0 bases short and J 9 bases short, with 9 bases between. The CDR3 extends over 13 amino acids. Germline CDR1 LGHNA, CDR2 YSLEER. CDR3 coding DNA: TGCGCCAGCAGCCAAGATAGTTTGTTTGAGCAGTTCTTC. Its protein product is CASSQDSLFEQFF.

This clonotype showed up just a few times. This rearrangement joins TRBV7-8 to TRBJ2-7, with 9 bases identical to TRBD2. Germline V gives CDR1 SGHVS, CDR2 FQNEAQ. This CDR3 has 16 amino acids. J was trimmed by 2 bases and V by 9 bases; bases with no gene match: 14. CDR3 sequence reads: CASNPAAGGNAYEQYF. The CDR3 DNA sequence: TGTGCCAGTAACCCGGCAGCGGGGGGTAACGCCTACGAGCAGTACTTC.

This clonotype has only a few counts. The chain is built from TRBV5-6 and TRBJ1-5, with a tentative D call TRBD1 (5 bases). CDR3 size: 16 residues. Trimming removed 1 base from V and 1 base from J, with 12 bases in between. From germline, CDR1 is SGHDT and CDR2 YYEEEE. In nucleotides, the CDR3 is TGTGCCAGCAGCTTGTGGGGGGGAGCCAGCAATCAGCCCCAGCATTTT. It specifies CASSLWGGASNQPQHF.

V and J are TRBV9 and TRBJ2-2; D uncertain. This CDR3 is built from 13 residues. V dropped 4 bases and J dropped 5 bases, with 9 bases sitting between them. From germline, CDR1 is SGDLS and CDR2 YYNGEE. As DNA, the CDR3 is TGTGCCAGCAGCTCCGAAGGAACCGGGGAGCTGTTTTTT. Amino acids: CASSSEGTGELFF. Full variable domain (missing parts from reference TRBV9 and TRBJ2-2): DSGVTQTPKHLITATGQRVTLRCSPRSGDLSVYWYQQSLDQGLQFLIQYYNGEERAKGNILERFSAQQFPDLHSELNLSSLELGDSALYFCASSSEGTGELFFGEGSRLTVL.